This record looks at one TCR beta chain sequence and its context. Treatment given: some 20 received Ad26.COV2.S at low or high dose, single or two shots; about 5 received placebo; per-sample allocation not given. Day 63 following the first vaccine or placebo injection was when the samples were taken. This record belongs to a study of Ad26.COV2.S vaccination and SARS-CoV-2 variants. The overall study: Donor got 5x10^10 or 1x10^11 viral particles of Ad26.COV2.S.

Assay used: immunoSEQ multiplex PCR; TCRdb lists only in-frame clones, some missing. This sample has approximately 410,000 clones, with around 87% found just once. V lost 0 bases, J lost 1 base, and 6 bases lay in between. This CDR3 has 14 residues. CDR1 and CDR2 from the germline V gene are SGHDT and YYEEEE. The sequence was collected from a person between 18 and 65 years old who received the Ad26.COV2.S COVID-19 vaccine or a placebo. The V gene is TRBV5-6, the J gene TRBJ2-3, with D perhaps matching TRBD1 (5 bases). The material was peripheral blood, obtained in a trial of Ad26.COV2.S vaccine versus placebo. CDR3 protein: CASSLARGTDTQYF. In DNA, the CDR3 is TGTGCCAGCAGCTTGGCCAGGGGCACAGATACGCAGTATTTT.